This paragraph reports one T cell receptor (beta chain). This entry is derived from a study of blood T cell repertoires in COVID-19. Whole-study context: Sites across the United States, Italy and Spain contributed samples from acute and convalescent COVID-19. T cells, B-cell-depleted T cells, or PBMCs provided the cDNA or gDNA that served as material.

The CDR3 contains 13 residues. Original handling: Reference gene primer amplification in the assay estimated nucleated cell counts. Assay: immunoSEQ multiplex PCR; the TCRdb copy retains only in-frame clones and omits some. The DNA was the basis for D and trimming; V, J and clone size are from that table. The sample records about 220,000 clones, roughly 84% being singletons. The chain has TRBV21-1 and TRBJ1-6; the DNA was not compared with TRBD1, the D call given in the table. TRBV21-1 counts as a pseudogene. The receptor was derived from a middle-aged man who had recovered from COVID-19. Sequencing input: peripheral blood. CDR3 sequence (DNA): TGTGCCAGCAGCGGGACAGATAATTCACCCCTCCACTTT. This gives the protein CASSGTDNSPLHF.